Following are 22 T cell receptor beta chains from one sample sequenced in a study of monozygotic twins with inflammatory bowel disease. TCRdb reanalyzed the 5' RACE reads and collapses them to one entry per CDR3 protein, without DNA. The sample table sets out fewer than 400,000 distinct CDR3 sequences. Sequencing input: blood. These receptors were collected from a human donor with ulcerative colitis or Crohn's disease, or a healthy co-twin of an affected twin (not recorded which).

The chain links TRBV3-1 to TRBJ1-5; checking the TCRdb D call of TRBD1 is not possible without DNA. CDR1 and CDR2 from the germline V gene are LGHDT and YNNKEL (reference sequence). This CDR3 comprises 13 residues. This CDR3 is CASSQEGGKPQHF.

The rearrangement uses TRBV12-3 or TRBV12-4 and TRBJ2-3; the D call of TRBD1 rests on TCRdb alone, since no DNA is present to check it. CDR3 length: 16 amino acids. The CDR3: CASSLLLAGASDTQYF.

The CDR3 spells CATSDSGTDRQISNQPQHF. The chain uses TRBV24-1 and TRBJ1-5; there is no DNA to check the TCRdb D call of TRBD1. Germline V gene lookup returns CDR1 KGHDR and CDR2 SFDVKD. The CDR3 spans 19 residues.

The chain carries TRBV5-1 and TRBJ2-3; TCRdb proposes TRBD1, but this gene call is untestable without DNA. CDR1 and CDR2 from the germline V gene are SGHRS and YFSETQ. The CDR3 has 18 amino acids. CDR3 residues: CASSLGLLHLQGTDTQYF.

V gene TRBV25-1 combines with J gene TRBJ2-6; TCRdb's assignment of TRBD1 cannot be checked, as there is no DNA. There are 18 residues in the CDR3. CDR1 and CDR2 from the germline V gene are MGHDK and SYGVNS. The CDR3 spells CASSRGVTDWSGANVLTF.

The chain uses TRBV28 and TRBJ1-1; without DNA, the TCRdb call of TRBD1 cannot be checked. Per germline, CDR1 MDHEN and CDR2 SYDVKM. The CDR3 loop spans 15 amino acids. The CDR3 reads CASSEPGQGYAEAFF.

This sequence joins TRBV6-2 or TRBV6-3 and TRBJ2-5; lacking DNA, the TRBD1 call made by TCRdb goes unchecked. The CDR3 spans 12 residues. Per the germline V gene, CDR1 is MNHEY and CDR2 is SVGEGT. CDR3 protein: CASSPGEETQYF.

The genes are TRBV4-2 and TRBJ2-1; the TCRdb call, TRBD2, lacks DNA for checking. The CDR3 runs to 15 residues. In germline, CDR1 is LGHNA, CDR2 YNFKEQ. This CDR3 is CASSQDRTRTNEQFF.

The chain employs TRBV25-1 and TRBJ2-7; no DNA is available, so the TRBD2 call from TCRdb remains unchecked. Germline V gene sequence: CDR1 MGHDK, CDR2 SYGVNS. CDR3 length: 15 amino acids. CDR3: CASSVGLAFPYEQYF.

The chain carries TRBV27 and TRBJ1-3; TCRdb returns TRBD1, unconfirmable since there is no DNA. Germline lookup yields CDR1 MNHEY and CDR2 SMNVEV (reference sequence). The CDR3 runs 14 residues. The CDR3 reads CASRTGVAGNTIYF.

The chain has TRBV5-1 and TRBJ2-2; TCRdb calls TRBD1, which cannot be checked without DNA. CDR1 is SGHRS and CDR2 is YFSETQ in the germline V gene. The CDR3 covers 16 residues. The CDR3 here is CASSPGQGASTGELFF.

The J gene is TRBJ2-5, the V gene TRBV7-3; the TCRdb D gene call, TRBD1, has no DNA to confirm it. CDR3 length equals 14 residues. Germline V gives CDR1 SGHTA, CDR2 FQGTGA. CDR3 amino acids: CASSSTGGKETQYF.

Here the CDR3 reads CASSLRTGSSGANVLTF. The chain is built from TRBV7-2 and TRBJ2-6; lacking DNA, the TRBD1 call made by TCRdb goes unchecked. The CDR3 covers 17 residues. Germline CDR1 is SGHTA and CDR2 is FQGNSA. Drawing the rest from reference TRBV7-2 and TRBJ2-6, the complete variable domain is GAGVSQSPSNKVTEKGKDVELRCDPISGHTALYWYRQSLGQGLEFLIYFQGNSAPDKSGLPSDRFSAERTGGSVSTLTIQRTQQEDSAVYLCASSLRTGSSGANVLTFGAGSRLTVL.

The V gene is TRBV5-1, the J gene TRBJ2-5; as DNA is missing, the TRBD1 call by TCRdb cannot be tested. CDR1 SGHRS and CDR2 YFSETQ come from the germline V gene. The CDR3 runs 14 residues. The CDR3 here is CASSAGQGGETQYF.

The chain combines TRBV12-3 or TRBV12-4 with TRBJ2-2; as DNA is missing, the TRBD2 call by TCRdb cannot be tested. The CDR3 has 14 amino acids. The CDR3 is CASSFLAVTGELFF.

The genes are TRBV7-8 and TRBJ1-2; TCRdb names TRBD1, which stays unverified in the absence of DNA. This CDR3 contains 17 residues. The germline CDR1 and CDR2 sequences are SGHVS and FQNEAQ. The CDR3 here is CASSVNRQGARLYGYTF. The variable domain in full, with the rest retrieved from reference TRBV7-8 and TRBJ1-2, is GAGVSQSPRYKVAKRGQDVALRCDPISGHVSLFWYQQALGQGPEFLTYFQNEAQLDKSGLPSDRFFAERPEGSVSTLKIQRTQQEDSAVYLCASSVNRQGARLYGYTFGSGTRLTVV.

The chain has TRBV29-1 and TRBJ2-1; TCRdb's D call, TRBD1, is unchecked because there is no DNA. Germline CDR1 SQVTM, CDR2 ANQGSEA. The CDR3 runs 14 residues. The CDR3 is CSVELGQDYNEQFF.

The chain employs TRBV4-3 and TRBJ2-7; TCRdb returns TRBD1, unconfirmable since there is no DNA. The CDR3 totals 16 residues. Germline V gene lookup returns CDR1 LGHNA and CDR2 YSLEER. The CDR3: CASSKGKGTVSYEQYF.

The chain has TRBV5-1 and TRBJ1-1; absent DNA, TCRdb's TRBD1 call cannot be checked. The CDR3 consists of 15 residues. Germline CDR1 reads SGHRS; CDR2 reads YFSETQ. The CDR3 here is CASSLEGQINTEAFF.

The chain uses TRBV6-2 or TRBV6-3 and TRBJ2-3. From germline, CDR1 is MNHEY and CDR2 SVGEGT. The CDR3 sequence is 20 residues long. The CDR3 region is CASSYSTLELSVLAADTQYF.

The rearrangement joins TRBV12-3 or TRBV12-4 to TRBJ1-2; no DNA is available, so the TRBD1 call from TCRdb remains unchecked. The CDR3 contains 15 residues. This CDR3 is CASSLVPGMGHGYTF.

The V gene is TRBV4-3, the J gene TRBJ1-2; the TCRdb D gene call, TRBD1, has no DNA to confirm it. CDR3 length: 15 amino acids. The germline V gene encodes CDR1 LGHNA and CDR2 YSLEER. The CDR3 sequence: CASSQDPGRGPGYTF.